A single sample gave rise to the 10 T cell receptor beta chains below, sequenced in a study of blood T cell repertoires in COVID-19. TCRdb's copy holds only in-frame clones and misses some; the assay was immunoSEQ multiplex PCR. Seen here are roughly 79,000 clones, 82% observed once, and the top ten hold less than 8.5%. Sequenced sample: peripheral blood. The receptors originated from a human donor in a cohort sampled during active COVID-19.

The rearrangement uses TRBV25-1 and TRBJ2-1; no definite D call. CDR1 and CDR2 (germline): MGHDK, SYGVNS. The CDR3 consists of 12 residues. Between the trimmed V and J ends, which lost 0 bases and 8 bases, there was a span of 5 bases. In DNA, the CDR3 is TGTGCCAGCAGTGAATATATCCATGAGCAGTTCTTC. This encodes CASSEYIHEQFF.

The rearrangement uses TRBV3-1 (or the pseudogene TRBV3-2) and TRBJ1-5, with D uncertain. Germline V lookup: CDR1 LGHDT, CDR2 YNNKEL (reference sequence). The V end lost 2 bases, the J end lost 4 bases, and 3 bases lay between the germline ends. The CDR3 sequence is 12 residues long. The CDR3: CASSQTNQPQHF. The CDR3, as DNA: TGTGCCAGCAGCCAAACAAATCAGCCCCAGCATTTT.

The rearrangement links TRBV7-8 to TRBJ1-6, with 9 bases matching TRBD1. V was pared by 5 bases and J by 9 bases, with 8 bases of the junction left unmatched. This CDR3 is 15 amino acids long. CDR1 SGHVS and CDR2 FQNEAQ come from the germline V gene. The CDR3 reads CASSLRDREASPLHF. The DNA of the CDR3 is TGTGCCAGCAGCCTCCGGGACAGGGAAGCTTCACCCCTCCACTTT.

This chain links TRBV4-3 with TRBJ2-7, with TRBD1 as a possible D gene (5 bases). The CDR3 has 14 amino acids. V lost 1 base, J lost 1 base, and 8 bases lay in between. From germline, CDR1 is LGHNA and CDR2 YSLEER. The CDR3 DNA sequence: TGCGCCAGCAGCCAAGTGACAGAGTCCTACGAGCAGTACTTC. It translates to CASSQVTESYEQYF.

The V and J genes are TRBV4-3 and TRBJ1-2; D not certain. The CDR3 totals 14 residues. V lost 1 base, J lost 6 bases, and 12 bases lay in between. Germline V gives CDR1 LGHNA, CDR2 YSLEER. The CDR3 is CASSQGREVDGYTF. The CDR3 nucleotides are TGCGCCAGCAGCCAAGGCCGGGAGGTGGATGGCTACACCTTC.

The rearrangement uses TRBV10-3 and TRBJ1-5; D is undetermined. The V end was cut by 0 bases, the J end by 4 bases, with 10 bases between. CDR3 length: 15 amino acids. Germline V gene data show CDR1 as ENHRY and CDR2 as SYGVKD. The CDR3 DNA follows: TGTGCCATCAGTGAGTCAGAAGTGCGGAATCAGCCCCAGCATTTT. Translating gives CAISESEVRNQPQHF.

The J gene is TRBJ1-5, the V gene TRBV19; TRBD1 is a possible D gene (5 bases). The CDR3 has 17 residues. Germline CDR1 reads LNHDA; CDR2 reads SQIVND (reference sequence). The ends were cut back, 3 bases at V and 5 bases at J, with 20 bases in the middle. The CDR3 spells CASSIPRTITPHQPQHF. The DNA of the CDR3 is TGTGCCAGTAGTATCCCCCGGACAATCACCCCCCATCAGCCCCAGCATTTT.

This clone occurred once. The chain is built from TRBV10-3 and TRBJ2-7; perhaps TRBD1 as D (5 bases). Germline V CDR1 and CDR2: ENHRY, SYGVKD. With 6 bases removed from V and 4 bases from J, the gap between germline ends came to 10 bases. The CDR3 covers 12 residues. DNA for the CDR3: TGTGCCATCAGCAGGGCCCCGTACGAGCAGTACTTC. As protein: CAISRAPYEQYF.

The chain employs TRBV7-8 and TRBJ2-3; TRBD1 might be the D (6 bases). The CDR3 totals 12 residues. Per the germline V gene, CDR1 is SGHVS and CDR2 is FQNEAQ. Trimming took 7 bases from V and 9 from J, leaving 14 bases between them. In nucleotides, the CDR3 is TGTGCCAGCACTATAAAACAGGGAACGCAGTATTTT. The encoded protein is CASTIKQGTQYF.

This chain joins TRBV20-1 and TRBJ1-1; D not certain. The length of the CDR3 is 11 residues. V lost 4 bases and J 0 bases, leaving 3 bases between the germline ends. CDR1 DFQATT and CDR2 SNEGSKA come from the germline V gene (reference sequence). CDR3 amino acids: CSATMNTEAFF. The CDR3 DNA is TGCAGTGCTACTATGAACACTGAAGCTTTCTTT.